This T cell receptor beta chain derives from a study of T cell repertoires in cytomegalovirus infection. Study at large: CMV infection and matching HLA type were both indicated by public TCR beta signatures. Study conclusions and caveats: There were HLA-C-restricted CMV-specific TCR beta clonotypes dominating the ex vivo response. Cumulative frequency of public TCR beta families picked out carriers of CMV plus the relevant HLA.

The ends were cut back, 5 bases at V and 8 bases at J, with 9 bases in the middle. CDR3 length: 11 amino acids. Germline lookup yields CDR1 SGHVT and CDR2 SQSDAQ. In TCRdb, the reads were re-called with MiXCR into one record per CDR3 protein. The sample has about 600,000 distinct CDR3 sequences, roughly 26% seen once. This clonotype turned up a few times. Its target is unknown. The chain couples TRBV7-4 to TRBJ1-1, with TRBD1 as a possible D gene (6 bases). Sequenced sample: CD8+ T cells from PBMCs. This clonotype originated in a human donor in good health (CMV status not recorded). Some clones in this sample may be carry-over from other donors' samples. The DNA for the CDR3 is TGTGCCAGCAGCAGGACAGACGAAGCTTTCTTT. It yields the protein CASSRTDEAFF.